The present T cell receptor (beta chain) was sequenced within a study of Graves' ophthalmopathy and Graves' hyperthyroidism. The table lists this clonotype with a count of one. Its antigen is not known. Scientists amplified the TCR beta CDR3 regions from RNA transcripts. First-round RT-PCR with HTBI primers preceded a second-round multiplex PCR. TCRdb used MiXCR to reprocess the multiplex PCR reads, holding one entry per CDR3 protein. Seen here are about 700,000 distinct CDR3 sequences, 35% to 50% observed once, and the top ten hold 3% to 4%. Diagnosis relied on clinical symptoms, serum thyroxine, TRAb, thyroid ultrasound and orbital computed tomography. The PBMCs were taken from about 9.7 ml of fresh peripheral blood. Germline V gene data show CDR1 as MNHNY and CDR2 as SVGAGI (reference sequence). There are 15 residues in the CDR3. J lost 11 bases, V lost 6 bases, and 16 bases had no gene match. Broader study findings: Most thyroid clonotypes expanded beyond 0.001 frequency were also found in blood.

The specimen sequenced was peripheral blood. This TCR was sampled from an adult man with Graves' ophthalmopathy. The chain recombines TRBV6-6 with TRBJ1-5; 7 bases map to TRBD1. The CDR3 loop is CASSHGDRAGGTQHF. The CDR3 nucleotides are TGTGCCAGCAGCCATGGCGACAGGGCCGGGGGGACCCAGCATTTT.